A single sample gave rise to the 27 T cell receptor beta chains below, sequenced in a study of shared T cell receptors in the human thymus. Here immunoSEQ multiplex PCR was the method, and the copy in TCRdb shows in-frame clones only, minus some. The sample comprises hundreds of thousands of clones, 78% of which are singletons, and about 0.012% rests with the top ten. These records were also assigned to another study, of human thymus T cells.

Material for sequencing was thymocytes. All receptors derive from a boy under two years old with a congenital heart defect.

The rearrangement joins TRBV6-1 to TRBJ2-7; D might be TRBD1 (5 bases). The germline V gene encodes CDR1 MNHNS and CDR2 SASEGT. V was cut by 0 bases and J by 2 bases, with 17 bases left in between. The CDR3 contains 17 residues. The CDR3, as DNA: TGTGCCAGCAGTGAAGCCTGGACACATGGCAGCCCCTACGAGCAGTACTTC. Encoded protein: CASSEAWTHGSPYEQYF.

CDR3 sequence: CASSKGGRVEQYF. The DNA of the CDR3 is TGTGCCAGCAGCAAAGGTGGCAGGGTCGAGCAGTACTTC. The J gene is TRBJ2-7, the V gene TRBV21-1; the DNA was not used to check the table's D call, TRBD1. TRBV21-1 is tagged as a pseudogene. This CDR3 contains 13 residues.

The chain links TRBV29-1 to TRBJ2-7; 10 bases align to TRBD1. V dropped 5 bases and J dropped 4; count of bases not matched to a gene: 5. Germline V gives CDR1 SQVTM, CDR2 ANQGSEA. The CDR3 extends over 13 amino acids. CDR3 sequence reads: CSVSGTGVYEQYF. As DNA, the CDR3 is TGCAGCGTTTCCGGGACAGGGGTTTACGAGCAGTACTTC.

J is TRBJ2-3 and V is TRBV5-6; 7 positions match TRBD2. V gave up 7 bases and J gave up 2 bases; unmatched junction bases: 7. Germline CDR1 and CDR2: SGHDT and YYEEEE. The CDR3 is made up of 14 amino acids. CDR3 coding DNA: TGTGCCAGCGCCCTGCGGGGGTCCACAGATACGCAGTATTTT. Translating it yields CASALRGSTDTQYF.

In regard to this clone: Additional DNA sequences in this sample encode the identical CDR3. This rearrangement joins TRBV10-1 to TRBJ1-2; TRBD1 aligns across 7 bases. In germline, CDR1 is WNHNN, CDR2 SYGVQD (reference sequence). The ends lost 5 bases at V and 8 bases at J; junction bases unmatched: 8. The CDR3 contains 13 residues. The CDR3 coding sequence is TGCGCCAGCAGTCCTGACAGGGCAGGCGGCTACACCTTC. It translates to CASSPDRAGGYTF.

This clone was counted a single time. This chain links TRBV9 with TRBJ2-5, with D uncertain. The CDR3 extends over 12 amino acids. Trimming took off 3 bases at V and 3 bases at J, with 6 bases between the two ends. CDR1 is SGDLS, CDR2 YYNGEE, per germline. The CDR3 reads CASSGHKETQYF. In DNA, the CDR3 is TGTGCCAGCAGCGGACACAAAGAGACCCAGTACTTC.

J is TRBJ2-7 and V is TRBV2; no clear D. The germline CDR1 and CDR2 sequences are SNHLY and FYNNEI. Trimming took off 3 bases at V and 5 bases at J, with 11 bases between the two ends. The CDR3 sequence is 13 residues long. The CDR3 bases are TGTGCCAGCAGTGATTTAGCCCCTCACGAGCAGTACTTC. It specifies CASSDLAPHEQYF.

The chain uses TRBV12-5 and TRBJ1-1; D is uncertain. In germline, CDR1 is LGHNT, CDR2 FRNRAP. The CDR3 is 17 residues long. V was shortened by 6 bases and J by 7 bases, with 27 bases between the two germline ends. The DNA for the CDR3 is TGTGCTAGTGGGCTGGCCTCACCGGGGTATACGTTAGTTGAAGCTTTCTTT. It translates to CASGLASPGYTLVEAFF.

The rearrangement uses TRBV2 and TRBJ2-2; 11 bases match TRBD2. J lost 7 bases, V lost 6 bases, and 22 bases had no gene match. CDR1 and CDR2 from the germline V gene are SNHLY and FYNNEI. The CDR3 spans 20 residues. The CDR3 spells CASRERGTSGWGRRNGELFF. The CDR3 nucleotides are TGTGCCAGCAGAGAACGGGGGACTAGCGGATGGGGACGTAGGAACGGGGAGCTGTTTTTT.

The chain employs TRBV27 and TRBJ2-3; D gene ambiguous. The CDR3 runs to 15 residues. Trimming stripped 4 bases from V and 0 bases from J, with 11 bases between. Germline lookup yields CDR1 MNHEY and CDR2 SMNVEV (reference sequence). In DNA form, the CDR3 reads TGTGCCAGCAGTTCCCCTAGAACTAGCACAGATACGCAGTATTTT. This encodes CASSSPRTSTDTQYF.

This chain connects TRBV15 to TRBJ2-1, with TRBD2 matching 14 bases. Germline V gene sequence: CDR1 LNHNV, CDR2 YYDKDF (reference sequence). The CDR3 has 20 residues. With 6 bases clipped from V and 6 bases from J, the junction kept 19 bases outside the gene matches. The CDR3 loop reads CATRDDPERTSGRWFNEQFF. The CDR3 DNA sequence: TGTGCCACCAGAGATGATCCAGAAAGGACTAGCGGGAGGTGGTTCAATGAGCAGTTCTTC.

This clone was observed a few times. The chain recombines TRBV27 with TRBJ2-1; the D gene is possibly TRBD2 (6 bases). The germline V gene has CDR1 MNHEY and CDR2 SMNVEV (reference sequence). V lost 0 bases and J lost 2, with 17 bases in between. The CDR3 length is 18 residues. CDR3 in DNA: TGTGCCAGCAGTTTATCGACAGTACGGGAGACCCCCTACAATGAGCAGTTCTTC. Translated: CASSLSTVRETPYNEQFF.

The chain carries TRBV27 and TRBJ2-7; 9 nucleotides agree with TRBD2. This CDR3 region has 15 residues. The V and J ends lost 2 bases and 2 bases, in that order; junction bases with no gene match: 4. Looked up from germline, CDR1 is MNHEY and CDR2 is SMNVEV (reference sequence). CDR3 coding DNA: TGTGCCAGCAGTTTACGGCTAGCGGGACCCTACGAGCAGTACTTC. Its protein product is CASSLRLAGPYEQYF.

The chain recombines TRBV27 with TRBJ2-7, with 9 bases fitting TRBD1. From germline, CDR1 is MNHEY and CDR2 SMNVEV (reference sequence). CDR3 length: 18 amino acids. J lost 1 base, V lost 1 base, and 11 bases had no gene match. CDR3 in DNA: TGTGCCAGCAGTTTATGCCCTCCGGGACAGGGTTTTTCCTACGAGCAGTACTTC. Protein sequence: CASSLCPPGQGFSYEQYF.

The J gene is TRBJ2-5, the V gene TRBV6-5; TRBD2 aligns across 11 bases. Germline V gene sequence: CDR1 MNHEY, CDR2 SVGAGI. With V trimmed by 4 bases and J by 9 bases, 1 base remained unmatched. This CDR3 contains 12 residues. CDR3 coding DNA: TGTGCCAGCAGTTCTAGCGGGGGGCCCCAGTACTTC. It codes for CASSSSGGPQYF.

This clone came up a few times. This chain uses TRBV7-2 with TRBJ2-3; 15 bases match TRBD2. The J segment lost 3 bases and the V segment lost 5 bases, leaving 9 bases of the junction unmatched. Looked up from germline, CDR1 is SGHTA and CDR2 is FQGNSA. This CDR3 spans 18 amino acids. DNA for the CDR3: TGTGCCAGCAGCCCTCCCGGGACTAGCGGGAGGAGGACAGATACGCAGTATTTT. Its translation: CASSPPGTSGRRTDTQYF.

This clone appeared once. The chain links TRBV10-2 to TRBJ2-5, with TRBD2 matching 7 bases. The germline V gene has CDR1 WSHSY and CDR2 SAAADI. Trimming at V came to 1 base and at J to 3 bases, leaving 5 bases not matched to a gene. This CDR3 is built from 15 residues. In nucleotides, the CDR3 is TGCGCCAGCAGTGAGTGGGGGGGACCAAAAGAGACCCAGTACTTC. Amino acid sequence: CASSEWGGPKETQYF.

The V call is TRBV9, the J call TRBJ2-5; 7 bases match TRBD2. CDR3 length: 13 amino acids. Germline values: CDR1 SGDLS, CDR2 YYNGEE. The trim removed 4 bases at V and 1 base at J, leaving 1 base unmatched. The CDR3 bases are TGTGCCAGCAGCCCTAGCGGCCAAGAGACCCAGTACTTC. Its protein product is CASSPSGQETQYF.

This clone was recorded once. V is TRBV7-8 and J is TRBJ2-3; D is ambiguous. With 2 bases removed from V and 5 bases from J, the gap between germline ends came to 5 bases. This CDR3 is built from 12 residues. The germline CDR1 and CDR2 sequences are SGHVS and FQNEAQ. This chain's CDR3 is CASSLPLDTQYF. Here the CDR3 DNA reads TGTGCCAGCAGCTTACCCTTAGATACGCAGTATTTT.

This rearrangement joins TRBV27 to TRBJ2-1, with a possible D match to TRBD2 (6 bases). CDR3 length: 18 amino acids. Germline loops: CDR1 MNHEY, CDR2 SMNVEV (reference sequence). V was clipped by 2 bases and J by 0 bases, with 17 bases between them. The CDR3 sequence is CASSLLRTSRSSYNEQFF. DNA for the CDR3: TGTGCCAGCAGTTTACTCCGTACTAGCAGAAGCTCCTACAATGAGCAGTTCTTC.

This clone showed up just a few times. The chain links TRBV5-5 to TRBJ1-5, with 10 nucleotides matching TRBD1. V trimming: 4 bases; J trimming: 5 bases; junction bases outside the gene matches: 3. In germline, CDR1 is SGHKS, CDR2 YYEKEE (reference sequence). The CDR3 extends over 14 amino acids. The CDR3 nucleotides are TGTGCCAGCAGCCCGACAGGGGGCGATCAGCCCCAGCATTTT. Translated, it gives CASSPTGGDQPQHF.

This clone was picked up one time. The V gene is TRBV30, the J gene TRBJ2-2; TRBD2 matches at 13 bases. J lost 6 bases, V lost 2 bases, and 3 bases had no gene match. There are 15 residues in the CDR3. Germline CDR1 GTSNPN, CDR2 SVGIG (reference sequence). In DNA, the CDR3 is TGTGCCTGGAGTCGGACTAGCGGGAGTCCCGGGGAGCTGTTTTTT. It is translated as CAWSRTSGSPGELFF.

The rearrangement uses TRBV6-5 and TRBJ2-7; 10 nucleotides line up with TRBD1. Germline V gene sequence: CDR1 MNHEY, CDR2 SVGAGI. V lost 2 bases, J lost 6 bases, and 7 bases stayed unmatched. The CDR3 contains 15 residues. CDR3 residues: CASSYGDRGTFEQYF. CDR3 nucleotides: TGTGCCAGCAGTTACGGGGACAGGGGCACTTTCGAGCAGTACTTC.

The rearrangement uses TRBV28 and TRBJ2-1; 11 bases map to TRBD2. J was trimmed by 3 bases and V by 6 bases; bases with no gene match: 4. Germline CDR1 is MDHEN and CDR2 is SYDVKM. The CDR3 totals 15 residues. CDR3 in DNA: TGTGCCAGCAGCCGGGGGACTAGCGGCTACAATGAGCAGTTCTTC. Protein sequence: CASSRGTSGYNEQFF.

The chain is built from TRBV5-4 and TRBJ2-7; 7 positions match TRBD1. Germline values: CDR1 SGHNT, CDR2 YYREEE (reference sequence). The J segment lost 0 bases and the V segment lost 0 bases, leaving 9 bases of the junction unmatched. The CDR3 covers 17 residues. CDR3 nucleotides: TGTGCCAGCAGCTTGGCCCAACCCGGACAGGCCTCCTACGAGCAGTACTTC. It is translated as CASSLAQPGQASYEQYF. The whole variable domain, filled in from reference TRBV5-4 and TRBJ2-7, reads ETGVTQSPTHLIKTRGQQVTLRCSSQSGHNTVSWYQQALGQGPQFIFQYYREEENGRGNFPPRFSGLQFPNYSSELNVNALELDDSALYLCASSLAQPGQASYEQYFGPGTRLTVT.

In this sample, this clone turned up a few times. The CDR3 loop is CASSPRDRGRIGELFF. The CDR3 nucleotides read TGTGCCAGCTCACCGCGGGACAGGGGGCGGATCGGGGAGCTGTTTTTT. The V call is TRBV18, the J call TRBJ2-2, with TRBD1 matching over 12 bases. The V and J ends lost 3 bases and 7 bases, in that order; junction bases with no gene match: 6. Germline V gene sequence: CDR1 KGHSH, CDR2 LQKENI. The CDR3 runs to 16 residues.

The table lists this clone with a few counts. V usage is TRBV10-3 and J usage is TRBJ2-1; 14 nucleotides line up with TRBD2. This CDR3 has 19 amino acids. V was clipped by 4 bases and J by 4 bases; unmatched bases: 12. Germline values: CDR1 ENHRY, CDR2 SYGVKD. The CDR3 protein is CAISVSGGTSGRGYNEQFF. The CDR3 coding sequence is TGTGCCATCAGTGTATCAGGGGGGACTAGCGGGAGAGGGTACAATGAGCAGTTCTTC.